Here is one T cell receptor beta chain with its context. The record originates from a study of T cell responses to AZD1222 COVID-19 vaccine. Assay used: immunoSEQ multiplex PCR; TCRdb lists only in-frame clones, some missing. The repertoire has approximately 170,000 clones, 80% to 95% of them found once; the top ten carry roughly 1.5%. CDR3 size: 16 residues. Looked up from germline, CDR1 is LGHNA and CDR2 is YNFKEQ. J gave up 6 bases and V 6 bases, and 11 bases lay outside the gene matches. Here the sequenced sample was peripheral blood, taken on day 0 of AZD1222 vaccination. The receptor comes from an adult in good health. This rearrangement joins TRBV4-2 to TRBJ2-2, with 9 bases fitting TRBD2. In DNA form, the CDR3 reads TGTGCCAGCAGTCAGATAGCGGGGGCAGACGCCGGGGAGCTGTTTTTT. Translated, it gives CASSQIAGADAGELFF.